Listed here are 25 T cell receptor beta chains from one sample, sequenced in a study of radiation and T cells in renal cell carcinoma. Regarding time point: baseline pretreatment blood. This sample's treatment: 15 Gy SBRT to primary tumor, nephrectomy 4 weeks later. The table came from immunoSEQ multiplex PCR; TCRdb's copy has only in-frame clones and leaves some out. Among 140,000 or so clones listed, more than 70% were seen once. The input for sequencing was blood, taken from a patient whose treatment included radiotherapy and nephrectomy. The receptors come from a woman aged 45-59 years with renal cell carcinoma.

The CDR3 nucleotides read TGTGCCAGCAGCCAAGATGGGACAACTAATGAAAAACTGTTTTTT. Its protein is CASSQDGTTNEKLFF. The chain couples TRBV4-2 to TRBJ1-4; D gene unclear. The CDR3 loop spans 15 amino acids. CDR1 LGHNA and CDR2 YNFKEQ come from the germline V gene. Trimming pared 0 bases from V and 0 bases from J, leaving 5 bases between.

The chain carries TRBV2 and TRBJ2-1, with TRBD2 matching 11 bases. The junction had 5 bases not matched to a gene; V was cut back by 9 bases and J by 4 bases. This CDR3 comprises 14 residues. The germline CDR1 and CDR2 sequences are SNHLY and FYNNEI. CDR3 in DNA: TGTGCCAGTGTTATAGCGGGGGGGTACAATGAGCAGTTCTTC. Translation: CASVIAGGYNEQFF.

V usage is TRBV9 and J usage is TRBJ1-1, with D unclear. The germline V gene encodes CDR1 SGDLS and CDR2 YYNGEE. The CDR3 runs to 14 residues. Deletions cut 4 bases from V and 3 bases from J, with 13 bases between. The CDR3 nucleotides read TGTGCCAGCAGCTCCCCGGCAGAGGACACTGAAGCTTTCTTT. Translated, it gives CASSSPAEDTEAFF.

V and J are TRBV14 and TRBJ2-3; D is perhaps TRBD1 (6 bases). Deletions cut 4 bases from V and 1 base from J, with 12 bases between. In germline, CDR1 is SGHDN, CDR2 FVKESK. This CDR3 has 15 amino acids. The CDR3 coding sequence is TGTGCCAGCAGCCCTTGGGACACGGGCACAGATACGCAGTATTTT. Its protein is CASSPWDTGTDTQYF.

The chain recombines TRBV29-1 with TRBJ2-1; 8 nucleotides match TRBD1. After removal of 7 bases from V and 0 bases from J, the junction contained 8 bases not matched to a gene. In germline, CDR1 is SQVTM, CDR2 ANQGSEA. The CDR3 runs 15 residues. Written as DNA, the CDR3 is TGCAGCGCCTCAGGGGGCTTGAGCTCCTACAATGAGCAGTTCTTC. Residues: CSASGGLSSYNEQFF.

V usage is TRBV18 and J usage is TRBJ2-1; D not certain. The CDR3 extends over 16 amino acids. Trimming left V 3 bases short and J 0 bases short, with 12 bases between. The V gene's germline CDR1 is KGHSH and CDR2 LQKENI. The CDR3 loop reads CASSPTNVLSYNEQFF. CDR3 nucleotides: TGTGCCAGCTCACCTACAAACGTACTCTCCTACAATGAGCAGTTCTTC.

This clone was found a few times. CDR3 coding DNA: TGTGCCAGTAGTATCCGGACAGGGCTGGACACTGAAGCTTTCTTT. As protein: CASSIRTGLDTEAFF. The rearrangement joins TRBV19 to TRBJ1-1; 8 bases align to TRBD1. Germline V lookup: CDR1 LNHDA, CDR2 SQIVND (reference sequence). This CDR3 contains 15 residues. V dropped 3 bases and J dropped 3; count of bases not matched to a gene: 6.

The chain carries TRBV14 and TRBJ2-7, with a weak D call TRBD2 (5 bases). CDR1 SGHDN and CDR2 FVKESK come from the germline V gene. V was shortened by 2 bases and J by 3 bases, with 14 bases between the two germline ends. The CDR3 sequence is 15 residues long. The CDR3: CASSQRYGIIYEQYF. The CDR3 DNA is TGTGCCAGCAGCCAACGATACGGGATAATCTACGAGCAGTACTTC.

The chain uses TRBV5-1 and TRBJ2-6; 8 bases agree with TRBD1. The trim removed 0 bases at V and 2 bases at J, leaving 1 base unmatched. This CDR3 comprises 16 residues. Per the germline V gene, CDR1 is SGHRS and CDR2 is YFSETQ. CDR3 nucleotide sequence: TGCGCCAGCAGCTTGGAACAGGGGGCTGGGGCCAACGTCCTGACTTTC. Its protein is CASSLEQGAGANVLTF.

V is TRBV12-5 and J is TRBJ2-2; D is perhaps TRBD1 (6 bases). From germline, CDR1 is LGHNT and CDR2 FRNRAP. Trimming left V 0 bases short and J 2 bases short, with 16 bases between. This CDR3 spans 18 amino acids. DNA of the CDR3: TGTGCTAGTGGTTTGGTACAGGGACAAGGGGCCAACACCGGGGAGCTGTTTTTT. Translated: CASGLVQGQGANTGELFF.

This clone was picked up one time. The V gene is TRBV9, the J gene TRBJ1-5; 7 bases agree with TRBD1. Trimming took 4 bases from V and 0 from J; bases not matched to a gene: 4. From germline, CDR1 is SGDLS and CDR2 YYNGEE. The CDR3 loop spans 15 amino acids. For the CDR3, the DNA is TGTGCCAGCAGCCCAACAGGGGATAGCAATCAGCCCCAGCATTTT. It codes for CASSPTGDSNQPQHF. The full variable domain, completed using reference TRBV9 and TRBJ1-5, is DSGVTQTPKHLITATGQRVTLRCSPRSGDLSVYWYQQSLDQGLQFLIQYYNGEERAKGNILERFSAQQFPDLHSELNLSSLELGDSALYFCASSPTGDSNQPQHFGDGTRLSIL.

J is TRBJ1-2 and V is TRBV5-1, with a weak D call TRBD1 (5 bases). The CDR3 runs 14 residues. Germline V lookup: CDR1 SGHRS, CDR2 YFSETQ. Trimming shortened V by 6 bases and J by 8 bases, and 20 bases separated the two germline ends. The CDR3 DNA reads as TGCGCCAGCAAACAGGAGAATCTCCTCCTGGGCTACACCTTC. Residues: CASKQENLLLGYTF.

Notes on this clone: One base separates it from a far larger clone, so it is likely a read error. In nucleotides, the CDR3 is TGCGCCAGCAGCTACCGGGACAGCGCTAACTATGGCTACACCTTC. It specifies CASSYRDSANYGYTF. The chain is built from TRBV5-1 and TRBJ1-2, with 7 positions matching TRBD1. Germline CDR1 is SGHRS and CDR2 is YFSETQ. The CDR3 has 15 amino acids. Trimming removed 3 bases from V and 0 bases from J; junction bases left unmatched: 5. Variable domain in full (rest from reference TRBV5-1 and TRBJ1-2): KAGVTQTPRYLIKTRGQQVTLSCSPISGHRSVSWYQQTPGQGLQFLFEYFSETQRNKGNFPGRFSGRQFSNSRSEMNVSTLELGDSALYLCASSYRDSANYGYTFGSGTRLTVV.

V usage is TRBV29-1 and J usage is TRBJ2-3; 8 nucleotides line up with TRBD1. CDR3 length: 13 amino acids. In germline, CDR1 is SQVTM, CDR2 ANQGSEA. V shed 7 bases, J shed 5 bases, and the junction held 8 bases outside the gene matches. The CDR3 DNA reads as TGCAGCGCAGACAGGGGAAGCGGAGATACGCAGTATTTT. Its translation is CSADRGSGDTQYF.

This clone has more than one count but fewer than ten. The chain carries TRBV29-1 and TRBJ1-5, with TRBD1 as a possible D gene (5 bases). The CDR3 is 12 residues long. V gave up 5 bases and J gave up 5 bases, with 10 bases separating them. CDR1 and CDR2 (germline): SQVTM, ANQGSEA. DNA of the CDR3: TGCAGCGTTTCGGGGGGTGATCAGCCCCAGCATTTT. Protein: CSVSGGDQPQHF.

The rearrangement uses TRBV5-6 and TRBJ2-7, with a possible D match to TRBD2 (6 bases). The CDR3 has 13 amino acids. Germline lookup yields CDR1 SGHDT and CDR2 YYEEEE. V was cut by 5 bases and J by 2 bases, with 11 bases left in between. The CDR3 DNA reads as TGTGCCAGCAGTTGGGACTTGGCCTACGAGCAGTACTTC. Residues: CASSWDLAYEQYF.

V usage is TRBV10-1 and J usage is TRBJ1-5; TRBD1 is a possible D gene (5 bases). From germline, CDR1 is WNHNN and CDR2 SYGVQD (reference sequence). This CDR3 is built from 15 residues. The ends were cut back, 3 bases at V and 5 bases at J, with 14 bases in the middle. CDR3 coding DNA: TGCGCCAGCAGTGATAGGAAAAGGGACGATCAGCCCCAGCATTTT. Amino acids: CASSDRKRDDQPQHF.

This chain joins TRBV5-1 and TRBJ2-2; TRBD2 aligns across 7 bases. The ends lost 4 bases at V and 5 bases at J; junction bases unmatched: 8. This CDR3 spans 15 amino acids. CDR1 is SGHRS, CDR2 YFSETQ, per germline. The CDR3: CASSGEAGWTGELFF. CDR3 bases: TGCGCCAGCAGCGGTGAAGCGGGATGGACCGGGGAGCTGTTTTTT.

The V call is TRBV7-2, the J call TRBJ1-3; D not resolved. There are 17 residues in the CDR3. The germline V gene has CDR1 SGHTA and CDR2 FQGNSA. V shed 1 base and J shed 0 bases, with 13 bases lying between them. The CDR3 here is CASSLVSRLYSGNTIYF. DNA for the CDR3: TGTGCCAGCAGCTTAGTGTCGCGGCTCTACTCTGGAAACACCATATATTTT.

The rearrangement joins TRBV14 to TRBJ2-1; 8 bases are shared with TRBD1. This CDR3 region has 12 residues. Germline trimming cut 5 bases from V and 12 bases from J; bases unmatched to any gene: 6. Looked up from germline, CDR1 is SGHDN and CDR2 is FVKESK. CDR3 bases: TGTGCCAGCAGCAGCGACAGGGGATCGCAGTTCTTC. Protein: CASSSDRGSQFF.

CDR3 sequence: CASSSTDVRGYTF. The CDR3 DNA follows: TGTGCCAGCAGCTCCACGGACGTCCGTGGCTACACCTTC. The V gene is TRBV5-4, the J gene TRBJ1-2; D is ambiguous. The germline V gene has CDR1 SGHNT and CDR2 YYREEE (reference sequence). The CDR3 is 13 amino acids. The germline V and J ends were trimmed by 3 bases and 7 bases, with 13 bases remaining between them.

This CDR3 reads CASSWDILNTEAFF. For the CDR3, the DNA is TGTGCCAGCTCATGGGACATATTGAACACTGAAGCTTTCTTT. This chain joins TRBV18 and TRBJ1-1; tentatively, D is TRBD1 (6 bases). Trimming took 5 bases from V and 0 from J, leaving 10 bases between them. The CDR3 has 14 residues. In germline, CDR1 is KGHSH, CDR2 LQKENI.

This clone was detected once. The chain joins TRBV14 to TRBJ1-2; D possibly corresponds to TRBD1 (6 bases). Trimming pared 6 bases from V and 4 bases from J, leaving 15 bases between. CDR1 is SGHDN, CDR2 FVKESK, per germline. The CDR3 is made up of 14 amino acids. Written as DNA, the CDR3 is TGTGCCAGCAGTTTCAAGGGGGGCTCCTATGGCTACACCTTC. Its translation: CASSFKGGSYGYTF. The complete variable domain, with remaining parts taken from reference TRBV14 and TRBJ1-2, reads EAGVTQFPSHSVIEKGQTVTLRCDPISGHDNLYWYRRVMGKEIKFLLHFVKESKQDESGMPNNRFLAERTGGTYSTLKVQPAELEDSGVYFCASSFKGGSYGYTFGSGTRLTVV.

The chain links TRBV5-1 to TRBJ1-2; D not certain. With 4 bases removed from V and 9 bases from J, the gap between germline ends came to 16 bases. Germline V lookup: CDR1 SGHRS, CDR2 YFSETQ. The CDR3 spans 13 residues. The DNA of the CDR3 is TGCGCCAGCAGCCCAATTGAGGGCAGGCGCTACACCTTC. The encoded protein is CASSPIEGRRYTF.

The chain's CDR3 is CASSSYSGNTIYF. DNA of the CDR3: TGTGCCAGCAGCTCCTACTCTGGAAACACCATATATTTT. The V call is TRBV7-6, the J call TRBJ1-3, with D unresolved. V was trimmed by 4 bases and J by 0 bases, leaving 4 bases between them. CDR1 and CDR2 from the germline V gene are SGHVS and FNYEAQ. This CDR3 has 13 amino acids.